This entry lists 5 T cell receptor beta chains sequenced from one sample in a study of blood T cell repertoires in COVID-19. Some clones are missing from TCRdb's copy, which holds only in-frame ones; the method was immunoSEQ multiplex PCR. The sample has about 150,000 clones, around 83% seen once. The sample consisted of peripheral blood. The receptors were sampled from a woman between 70 and 85 years old who had recovered from COVID-19.

This clone appeared once. The chain couples TRBV30 to TRBJ1-3, with D perhaps TRBD1 (5 bases). Between the trimmed V and J ends, which lost 0 bases and 0 bases, there was a span of 9 bases. The length of the CDR3 is 15 residues. The germline V gene has CDR1 GTSNPN and CDR2 SVGIG (reference sequence). The CDR3 DNA follows: TGTGCCTGGAGTGTGGGGCGGACCTCTGGAAACACCATATATTTT. Its translation is CAWSVGRTSGNTIYF.

The chain joins TRBV10-3 to TRBJ2-4, with 8 bases identical to TRBD1. In germline, CDR1 is ENHRY, CDR2 SYGVKD. With 0 bases clipped from V and 3 bases from J, the junction kept 7 bases outside the gene matches. The CDR3 is 17 amino acids. The CDR3 DNA reads as TGTGCCATCAGTGAGTCTTGGACAGGGTCGGTCAAAAACATTCAGTACTTC. This translates into CAISESWTGSVKNIQYF.

The rearrangement links TRBV5-1 to TRBJ2-5, with D possibly matching TRBD2 (6 bases). Trimming removed 9 bases at V and 7 bases at J, with 16 bases between. This CDR3 comprises 12 residues. The germline CDR1 and CDR2 sequences are SGHRS and YFSETQ. The CDR3 nucleotides are TGCGCCACAAGGGACCCGGAGGGGACCCAGTACTTC. Its protein is CATRDPEGTQYF. The whole variable domain, remainder taken from reference TRBV5-1 and TRBJ2-5, is KAGVTQTPRYLIKTRGQQVTLSCSPISGHRSVSWYQQTPGQGLQFLFEYFSETQRNKGNFPGRFSGRQFSNSRSEMNVSTLELGDSALYLCATRDPEGTQYFGPGTRLLVL.

The V gene is TRBV2, the J gene TRBJ2-5, with 7 nucleotides matching TRBD1. Looked up from germline, CDR1 is SNHLY and CDR2 is FYNNEI. J was trimmed by 5 bases and V by 4 bases; bases with no gene match: 7. This CDR3 region has 14 residues. CDR3 residues: CASSAGTVRETQYF. The CDR3 DNA follows: TGTGCCAGCAGTGCGGGGACAGTGAGGGAGACCCAGTACTTC. The whole variable domain, remainder taken from reference TRBV2 and TRBJ2-5, is EPEVTQTPSHQVTQMGQEVILRCVPISNHLYFYWYRQILGQKVEFLVSFYNNEISEKSEIFDDQFSVERPDGSNFTLKIRSTKLEDSAMYFCASSAGTVRETQYFGPGTRLLVL.

This sequence joins TRBV7-2 and TRBJ2-1; 8 bases match TRBD2. The germline V gene has CDR1 SGHTA and CDR2 FQGNSA. The CDR3 loop spans 18 amino acids. Losses at the gene ends were 1 base for V and 5 bases for J; bases not matched to a gene: 13. The CDR3 protein is CASSLVPQAGGKNNEQFF. In DNA form, the CDR3 reads TGTGCCAGCAGCTTAGTTCCCCAGGCGGGAGGTAAGAACAATGAGCAGTTCTTC. The variable domain in full, with the rest retrieved from reference TRBV7-2 and TRBJ2-1, is GAGVSQSPSNKVTEKGKDVELRCDPISGHTALYWYRQSLGQGLEFLIYFQGNSAPDKSGLPSDRFSAERTGGSVSTLTIQRTQQEDSAVYLCASSLVPQAGGKNNEQFFGPGTRLTVL.